The 8 T cell receptor beta chains below all came from one sample that was sequenced in a study of T cells in localized non-small cell lung cancer. Here immunoSEQ multiplex PCR was the method, and the copy in TCRdb shows in-frame clones only, minus some. Here the sample spans about 52,000 clones, 85% to 90% being singletons. Sequencing was performed on PBMCs, taken before any cancer treatment. The receptors originated from a female donor with stage II lung adenocarcinoma.

The chain joins TRBV6-5 to TRBJ1-5, with D possibly being TRBD1 (5 bases). The CDR3 runs 13 residues. V gave up 6 bases and J gave up 9 bases, with 15 bases separating them. CDR1 and CDR2 (germline): MNHEY, SVGAGI. The CDR3 protein is CASRARGESPQHF. CDR3 sequence (DNA): TGTGCCAGCAGGGCGAGAGGGGAGTCGCCCCAGCATTTT.

This chain uses TRBV7-8 with TRBJ2-5; TRBD2 aligns across 8 bases. CDR1 and CDR2 from the germline V gene are SGHVS and FQNEAQ. V lost 5 bases, J lost 2 bases, and 4 bases stayed unmatched. This CDR3 comprises 14 residues. The CDR3 loop reads CASSRGGKQETQYF. CDR3 bases: TGTGCCAGCAGCCGCGGGGGGAAACAAGAGACCCAGTACTTC. The full variable domain, its missing parts supplied by reference TRBV7-8 and TRBJ2-5, is GAGVSQSPRYKVAKRGQDVALRCDPISGHVSLFWYQQALGQGPEFLTYFQNEAQLDKSGLPSDRFFAERPEGSVSTLKIQRTQQEDSAVYLCASSRGGKQETQYFGPGTRLLVL.

The J gene is TRBJ1-1, the V gene TRBV27; no definite D call. The CDR3 covers 11 residues. Trimming took 8 bases from V and 1 from J, leaving 5 bases between them. Germline CDR1 reads MNHEY; CDR2 reads SMNVEV (reference sequence). CDR3 DNA sequence: TGTGCCAGCGCTAAGAACACTGAAGCTTTCTTT. Translation: CASAKNTEAFF.

This clone was counted between two and nine times. This chain uses TRBV30 with TRBJ1-1, with a weak D call TRBD1 (6 bases). Germline V gene data show CDR1 as GTSNPN and CDR2 as SVGIG (reference sequence). Trimming took 5 bases from V and 2 from J, leaving 15 bases between them. This CDR3 region has 14 residues. The CDR3 nucleotides are TGTGCCTGGGGGCCGGGACATAGAAACACTGAAGCTTTCTTT. Translating gives CAWGPGHRNTEAFF.

In its sample, this clone was seen a few times. The chain couples TRBV30 to TRBJ1-1; D not resolved. Germline V CDR1 and CDR2: GTSNPN, SVGIG (reference sequence). The CDR3 contains 13 residues. V dropped 0 bases and J dropped 2 bases, with 7 bases sitting between them. CDR3 loop: CAWSVEVNTEAFF. The CDR3 DNA is TGTGCCTGGAGTGTTGAAGTAAACACTGAAGCTTTCTTT.

This clone has only one observation. The rearrangement joins TRBV9 to TRBJ2-1; TRBD2 matches 10 bases. V trimming: 0 bases; J trimming: 6 bases; junction bases outside the gene matches: 6. Germline V gene sequence: CDR1 SGDLS, CDR2 YYNGEE. The CDR3 has 16 residues. CDR3 bases: TGTGCCAGCAGCGTAGGGAGTAGCGGGGGGTCCAATGAGCAGTTCTTC. It encodes CASSVGSSGGSNEQFF.

CDR3 coding DNA: TGTGCCAGCAGACCTTCCGGGCTGGATGGCTACACCTTC. As protein: CASRPSGLDGYTF. The chain carries TRBV27 and TRBJ1-2, with D unclear. The CDR3 spans 13 residues. The V end lost 6 bases, the J end lost 6 bases, and 14 bases lay between the germline ends. Germline V gene lookup returns CDR1 MNHEY and CDR2 SMNVEV (reference sequence).

V gene TRBV5-1 combines with J gene TRBJ2-1; D is uncertain. The CDR3 runs to 15 residues. CDR1 and CDR2 (germline): SGHRS, YFSETQ. V was pared by 0 bases and J by 8 bases, with 15 bases between. The CDR3 region has the DNA TGCGCCAGCAGCTTGGAGCGCCGCCAAGTCGATGAGCAGTTCTTC. Translation: CASSLERRQVDEQFF.